One and the same sample provided the 32 T cell receptor beta chains below, sequenced in a study of identical twins. A single record per CDR3 protein comes from TCRdb applying MiXCR to the 5' RACE reads. Of around 1.7 million distinct CDR3 sequences listed, around 29% are singletons. Material for sequencing was cord blood. All receptors derive from a newborn girl in good health.

The chain couples TRBV19 to TRBJ1-2; weak D call: TRBD1 (5 bases). CDR3 length: 13 residues. Germline assignment: CDR1 LNHDA and CDR2 SQIVND (reference sequence). Trimming stripped 5 bases from V and 9 bases from J, with 16 bases between. The CDR3, as DNA: TGTGCCAGTAGTTCCCCCAGGGATTCGAGCTACACCTTC. This encodes CASSSPRDSSYTF.

This clonotype was detected only a few times. The rearrangement uses TRBV9 and TRBJ1-2; D is unclear. Deletions cut 1 base from V and 4 bases from J, with 8 bases between. Germline V gives CDR1 SGDLS, CDR2 YYNGEE. The CDR3 length is 13 residues. The CDR3 spells CASSVSDIYGYTF. CDR3 coding DNA: TGTGCCAGCAGCGTATCGGATATCTATGGCTACACCTTC.

The V gene is TRBV20-1, the J gene TRBJ2-7, with D possibly matching TRBD2 (5 bases). V lost 5 bases and J 5 bases, leaving 19 bases between the germline ends. CDR1 and CDR2 from the germline V gene are DFQATT and SNEGSKA (reference sequence). The CDR3 covers 14 residues. This CDR3 reads CSAPTAGSFNEQYF. The CDR3 region has the DNA TGCAGTGCTCCAACGGCGGGTTCGTTCAACGAGCAGTACTTC.

This clonotype was recorded many times. The chain employs TRBV29-1 and TRBJ2-3; the match to TRBD1 covers 7 bases. V trimming: 6 bases; J trimming: 2 bases; junction bases outside the gene matches: 5. Germline-derived CDR1 and CDR2 are SQVTM and ANQGSEA. The CDR3 has 13 amino acids. The CDR3 region has the DNA TGCAGCGTACGAGGGGGCGACACAGATACGCAGTATTTT. It encodes CSVRGGDTDTQYF.

The chain uses TRBV12-3 or TRBV12-4 and TRBJ2-7; TRBD1 agrees at 8 bases. V gave up 0 bases and J gave up 4 bases; unmatched junction bases: 2. This CDR3 has 14 residues. The DNA of the CDR3 is TGTGCCAGCAGTTTAGCGAACAGGGGGTACGAGCAGTACTTC. Its protein product is CASSLANRGYEQYF.

This rearrangement joins TRBV12-3 or TRBV12-4 to TRBJ2-1, with TRBD2 matching over 7 bases. Trimming took 3 bases from V and 5 from J; bases not matched to a gene: 13. The CDR3 is 17 amino acids. In nucleotides, the CDR3 is TGTGCCAGCAGTTTGAAGGCTAGCGGAGGCGGGCACAATGAGCAGTTCTTC. Encoded protein: CASSLKASGGGHNEQFF.

The chain uses TRBV2 and TRBJ2-7; a possible D gene is TRBD2 (7 bases). This CDR3 is 15 amino acids long. Germline CDR1 SNHLY, CDR2 FYNNEI. Between the trimmed V and J ends, which lost 3 bases and 2 bases, there was a span of 14 bases. This chain's CDR3 is CASSESGGSPYEQYF. CDR3 bases: TGTGCCAGCAGTGAGTCGGGGGGCTCCCCCTACGAGCAGTACTTC.

This clonotype was detected only a few times. This sequence joins TRBV14 and TRBJ2-3; D gene unclear. CDR3 size: 14 residues. V lost 4 bases, J lost 1 base, and 9 bases lay in between. CDR1 SGHDN and CDR2 FVKESK come from the germline V gene. CDR3 in DNA: TGTGCCAGCAGCCGATACACCCGCACAGATACGCAGTATTTT. It translates to CASSRYTRTDTQYF. The full variable domain, rest sourced from reference TRBV14 and TRBJ2-3, is EAGVTQFPSHSVIEKGQTVTLRCDPISGHDNLYWYRRVMGKEIKFLLHFVKESKQDESGMPNNRFLAERTGGTYSTLKVQPAELEDSGVYFCASSRYTRTDTQYFGPGTRLTVL.

This clonotype has ten or more counts. This sequence joins TRBV10-3 and TRBJ2-1; D remains unclear. Trimming pared 3 bases from V and 5 bases from J, leaving 5 bases between. The CDR3 sequence is 12 residues long. The germline gives CDR1 ENHRY, CDR2 SYGVKD. CDR3 protein: CAISERDNEQFF. Written as DNA, the CDR3 is TGTGCCATCAGTGAACGAGACAATGAGCAGTTCTTC.

This clonotype was recorded many times. The junction departs from the called germline gene at one end, perhaps through a read error. The rearrangement joins TRBV5-1 to TRBJ2-3; 9 bases agree with TRBD2. The CDR3 loop spans 14 amino acids. Germline-derived CDR1 and CDR2 are SGHRS and YFSETQ. In DNA, the CDR3 is TGTGCCAGCAGCGCGGGGGGGGGCACAGATACGCAGTATTTT. It yields the protein CASSAGGGTDTQYF.

This clonotype appeared many times. The chain carries TRBV5-1 and TRBJ2-7; D is unclear. The V and J ends lost 1 base and 5 bases respectively, with 16 bases between them. Germline-derived CDR1 and CDR2 are SGHRS and YFSETQ. The CDR3 is 15 amino acids. CDR3 residues: CASSLRPVKINEQYF. For the CDR3, the DNA is TGCGCCAGCAGCTTGCGACCAGTGAAGATCAACGAGCAGTACTTC.

The chain is built from TRBV9 and TRBJ1-2, with 9 nucleotides matching TRBD1. J was trimmed by 7 bases and V by 3 bases; bases with no gene match: 7. The CDR3 consists of 14 residues. Germline V gene data show CDR1 as SGDLS and CDR2 as YYNGEE. CDR3 in DNA: TGTGCCAGCAGCGCCACCGGGACAGGGCCTGGCTACACCTTC. Protein sequence: CASSATGTGPGYTF.

V is TRBV7-2 and J is TRBJ2-1; D could derive from TRBD1 or TRBD2 (5 bases each). The germline CDR1 and CDR2 sequences are SGHTA and FQGNSA. The V end lost 3 bases, the J end lost 0 bases, and 15 bases lay between the germline ends. There are 17 residues in the CDR3. CDR3 protein: CASSLVGWGSSYNEQFF. The DNA of the CDR3 is TGTGCCAGCAGCTTGGTGGGCTGGGGGAGCTCCTACAATGAGCAGTTCTTC.

This clonotype was picked up a small number of times. The CDR3 protein is CASSEGSLIGEQFF. The CDR3 nucleotides read TGTGCCAGCAGCGAGGGGTCGCTAATCGGTGAGCAGTTCTTC. The chain joins TRBV7-6 to TRBJ2-1, with D perhaps being TRBD1 or TRBD2 (5 bases each). Germline V gives CDR1 SGHVS, CDR2 FNYEAQ. CDR3 length equals 14 residues. V lost 5 bases and J lost 9, with 17 bases in between.

Only a few counts were recorded for this clonotype. The chain carries TRBV24-1 and TRBJ2-1, with 9 nucleotides matching TRBD1. The length of the CDR3 is 16 residues. Germline assignment: CDR1 KGHDR and CDR2 SFDVKD. With V trimmed by 2 bases and J by 6 bases, 7 bases remained unmatched. In DNA, the CDR3 is TGTGCCACCAGTGATTACGGGACAGGGAAGACCAATGAGCAGTTCTTC. Residues: CATSDYGTGKTNEQFF.

The chain employs TRBV20-1 and TRBJ1-1; D gene ambiguous. Per germline, CDR1 DFQATT and CDR2 SNEGSKA (reference sequence). The CDR3 loop spans 12 amino acids. V was cut by 6 bases and J by 1 base, with 9 bases left in between. The CDR3 region has the DNA TGCAGTGCCCAAGACACGAACACTGAAGCTTTCTTT. Translated: CSAQDTNTEAFF.

This clonotype appeared once. This sequence joins TRBV15 and TRBJ2-7; 7 bases match TRBD1. This CDR3 spans 14 amino acids. In germline, CDR1 is LNHNV, CDR2 YYDKDF (reference sequence). V was pared by 0 bases and J by 6 bases, with 5 bases of the junction left unmatched. The CDR3 DNA follows: TGTGCCACCAGCAGAGATCTAGGGGGCCGCGAGCAGTACTTC. It codes for CATSRDLGGREQYF.

Comment on this clonotype: At one end, the junction sequence differs from germline, possibly due to a read error. The chain has TRBV11-3 and TRBJ2-5; 7 nucleotides line up with TRBD1. This CDR3 spans 13 amino acids. Germline CDR1 and CDR2: SGHNT and YENEEA. The CDR3, as DNA: TGTGCCAGCAGCGTAGACAGGGCGAATGAGCAGTACTTC. Its translation is CASSVDRANEQYF.

This clonotype was seen many times. The J gene is TRBJ2-7, the V gene TRBV29-1; 7 nucleotides agree with TRBD1. The CDR3 is 14 amino acids. Germline V gives CDR1 SQVTM, CDR2 ANQGSEA. V lost 5 bases, J lost 5 bases, and 12 bases stayed unmatched. Written as DNA, the CDR3 is TGCAGCGTTCGACAGGGCCTCCTATTTGACGAGCAGTACTTC. This gives the protein CSVRQGLLFDEQYF.

The chain uses TRBV6-1 and TRBJ2-7; tentatively, D is TRBD2 (6 bases). The CDR3 extends over 15 amino acids. The V gene lost 2 bases and the J gene lost 0 bases, with 11 bases spanning the gap. Germline loops: CDR1 MNHNS, CDR2 SASEGT. CDR3 DNA sequence: TGTGCCAGCAGTGAATGGAGGGCAGTCTCCTACGAGCAGTACTTC. Residues: CASSEWRAVSYEQYF.

This clonotype was counted at least ten times. V and J are TRBV5-1 and TRBJ2-1; perhaps D is TRBD1 or TRBD2 (5 bases each). CDR3 length: 14 residues. Trimming left V 2 bases short and J 4 bases short, with 10 bases between. The V gene's germline CDR1 is SGHRS and CDR2 YFSETQ. CDR3 in DNA: TGCGCCAGCAGCTTCGGGACGGCTTACAATGAGCAGTTCTTC. Residues: CASSFGTAYNEQFF.

This chain joins TRBV7-9 and TRBJ2-1; 9 bases are a match to TRBD2. The CDR3 is 17 residues long. V was pared by 2 bases and J by 2 bases, with 7 bases of the junction left unmatched. CDR1 SEHNR and CDR2 FQNEAQ come from the germline V gene (reference sequence). Here the CDR3 reads CASSLRGSGGAYNEQFF. CDR3 sequence (DNA): TGTGCCAGCAGCTTAAGAGGTAGCGGGGGCGCCTACAATGAGCAGTTCTTC.

A few counts support this clonotype. The chain employs TRBV6-2 or TRBV6-3 and TRBJ2-7; D is undetermined. The germline V and J ends were trimmed by 5 bases and 7 bases, with 9 bases remaining between them. CDR3 size: 11 residues. CDR1 and CDR2 from the germline V gene are MNHEY and SVGEGT. The CDR3 DNA sequence: TGTGCCAGCAGTATAACAGCAGAGCAGTACTTC. Translated: CASSITAEQYF.

The rearrangement links TRBV28 to TRBJ2-2; 7 nucleotides match TRBD1. The V gene end was trimmed by 6 bases and the J gene end by 7 bases; junction bases not matched to a gene: 11. The CDR3 has 15 residues. CDR1 and CDR2 (germline): MDHEN, SYDVKM. The CDR3 protein is CASSLLQGHGGELFF. In nucleotides, the CDR3 is TGTGCCAGCAGCCTTCTACAGGGGCACGGCGGGGAGCTGTTTTTT. Full variable domain (missing parts from reference TRBV28 and TRBJ2-2): DVKVTQSSRYLVKRTGEKVFLECVQDMDHENMFWYRQDPGLGLRLIYFSYDVKMKEKGDIPEGYSVSREKKERFSLILESASTNQTSMYLCASSLLQGHGGELFFGEGSRLTVL.

In DNA, the CDR3 is TGTGCCAGCAGCGGACAAAGGACAGGGCCACAAAGTCGAGATACGCAGTATTTT. Translated, it gives CASSGQRTGPQSRDTQYF. The chain uses TRBV6-1 and TRBJ2-3; 8 bases align to TRBD1. This CDR3 has 18 amino acids. CDR1 and CDR2 (germline): MNHNS, SASEGT. V lost 6 bases and J lost 5; bases outside the gene matches: 19.

J is TRBJ1-2 and V is TRBV5-1; 8 positions agree with TRBD1. CDR3 size: 14 residues. Germline V gives CDR1 SGHRS, CDR2 YFSETQ. V shed 0 bases, J shed 7 bases, and the junction held 5 bases outside the gene matches. The CDR3 sequence: CASSLDGTGRGYTF. As DNA, the CDR3 is TGCGCCAGCAGCTTGGACGGGACAGGCCGTGGCTACACCTTC.

J is TRBJ1-5 and V is TRBV30; D is perhaps TRBD1 (6 bases). CDR3 length: 12 amino acids. Trimming left V 5 bases short and J 4 bases short, with 9 bases between. Germline CDR1 is GTSNPN and CDR2 is SVGIG (reference sequence). DNA for the CDR3: TGTGCCTGGGACAGGCCAAATCAGCCCCAGCATTTT. This sequence encodes CAWDRPNQPQHF.

V is TRBV30 and J is TRBJ1-1, with D maybe TRBD1 (5 bases). CDR3 length: 13 residues. V was trimmed by 0 bases and J by 3 bases, leaving 8 bases between them. Germline V lookup: CDR1 GTSNPN, CDR2 SVGIG (reference sequence). The CDR3: CAWSVRGDTEAFF. The CDR3 bases are TGTGCCTGGAGTGTACGAGGGGACACTGAAGCTTTCTTT.

The rearrangement uses TRBV27 and TRBJ1-2; D is perhaps TRBD1 (6 bases). The V gene lost 1 base and the J gene lost 9 bases, with 18 bases spanning the gap. Germline V gene lookup returns CDR1 MNHEY and CDR2 SMNVEV (reference sequence). The CDR3 sequence is 15 residues long. CDR3 coding DNA: TGTGCCAGCAGTTTATACTCACAGGGAGTCGTTAGCTACACCTTC. It yields the protein CASSLYSQGVVSYTF.

The rearrangement joins TRBV28 to TRBJ1-1; D not certain. Germline loops: CDR1 MDHEN, CDR2 SYDVKM. This CDR3 contains 14 residues. Trimming took 7 bases from V and 6 from J, leaving 18 bases between them. This CDR3 is CASTPEREDAEAFF. In DNA form, the CDR3 reads TGTGCCAGCACCCCGGAGAGGGAAGACGCTGAAGCTTTCTTT.

The genes are TRBV5-1 and TRBJ2-3, with a tentative D call TRBD2 (6 bases). The germline V gene has CDR1 SGHRS and CDR2 YFSETQ. V was cut by 7 bases and J by 4 bases, with 13 bases left in between. This CDR3 comprises 13 residues. CDR3: CASRRGGSDTQYF. The CDR3 DNA reads TGCGCCAGCCGTCGGGGAGGTTCAGATACGCAGTATTTT.

The chain employs TRBV7-9 and TRBJ2-5; D is unresolved. Trimming cost V 4 bases and J 0 bases, with 15 bases left between them. The CDR3 is made up of 16 amino acids. In germline, CDR1 is SEHNR, CDR2 FQNEAQ (reference sequence). The CDR3 region has the DNA TGTGCCAGCAGCTCGACACACGGATTATACCAAGAGACCCAGTACTTC. This gives the protein CASSSTHGLYQETQYF.